What follows is one TCR beta chain and its context. Its antigen is not known. The data derive from a study of early T cells in non-severe SARS-CoV-2 infection. Study overall: Chains were not paired, and sequencing was done on bulk RNA from unsorted whole blood.

The library protocol tagged individual cDNA molecules with unique molecular identifiers. TCRdb reprocessed the 5' RACE reads via MiXCR and lists one record per CDR3 protein. Among about 55,000 distinct CDR3 sequences, 14% to 15% were seen once, and the ten largest hold 10%. Whole-study results and caveats: Missing private and CD4 specificities, VDJdb matching favored anti-spike CD8 responses.

Trimming shortened V by 4 bases and J by 5 bases, and 12 bases separated the two germline ends. The CDR3 sequence is 14 residues long. Germline-derived CDR1 and CDR2 are SGHRS and YFSETQ. Sample: whole blood, taken at baseline. This TCR was recovered from an adult who was a healthcare worker with PCR-confirmed SARS-CoV-2 infection or an uninfected control (not recorded which). The rearrangement links TRBV5-1 to TRBJ2-2; TRBD1 might be the D (5 bases). CDR3 DNA sequence: TGCGCCAGCAGCGGTGACAGTGGGACCGGGGAGCTGTTTTTT. Amino acids: CASSGDSGTGELFF.